This T cell receptor beta chain derives from a study of shared clonotypes between healthy human individuals. Sequencing was performed with immunoSEQ multiplex PCR; in TCRdb, only in-frame clones are kept and a portion is missing. This table holds more than 2 million clones, 85% to 95% found once. Selected positively for CCR7 and CD45RO-negative, naive CD8 cells excluded terminally differentiated effector memory CD45RA+ cells. Looked up from germline, CDR1 is SEHNR and CDR2 is FQNEAQ (reference sequence). V shed 5 bases, J shed 0 bases, and the junction held 9 bases outside the gene matches. CDR3 length equals 17 residues.

The receptor was derived from a man in his late teens or twenties in good health. V gene TRBV7-9 combines with J gene TRBJ2-5; 10 positions match TRBD2. Sequencing input: naive CD8+ T cells sorted from blood. The CDR3 protein is CASSPSSGGKYQETQYF. The CDR3 region has the DNA TGTGCCAGCAGCCCATCTAGCGGGGGAAAGTACCAAGAGACCCAGTACTTC.